This T cell receptor beta chain was retrieved from a study of blood T cell repertoires in COVID-19. The germline V gene encodes CDR1 SGHDT and CDR2 YYEEEE. The J segment lost 4 bases and the V segment lost 0 bases, leaving 5 bases of the junction unmatched. The CDR3 length is 15 residues. Clones were sequenced by immunoSEQ multiplex PCR, and TCRdb holds only the in-frame ones, with some missing. Among tens of thousands of clones listed, 80% to 90% were seen once. The clonotype was recovered from a man aged 60 to 69 with active COVID-19. The sample taken for sequencing was peripheral blood. The V gene is TRBV5-6, the J gene TRBJ2-5, with 8 bases matching TRBD1. The CDR3 DNA reads as TGTGCCAGCAGCTTGGTGGACAGGGTTCGAGAGACCCAGTACTTC. Translated, it gives CASSLVDRVRETQYF. Together with reference TRBV5-6 and TRBJ2-5, the CDR3 gives the full variable domain: DAGVTQSPTHLIKTRGQQVTLRCSPKSGHDTVSWYQQALGQGPQFIFQYYEEEERQRGNFPDRFSGHQFPNYSSELNVNALLLGDSALYLCASSLVDRVRETQYFGPGTRLLVL.